This T cell receptor beta chain was identified in a study of beta chain features in type 1 diabetes (dated by TCRdb to the late 2010s). In the study overall: Mean age, gender distribution, total cell number and subset yield did not differ between patients and healthy donors. A total of 107,917,701 sorted cells were examined across all samples, and RNA yield correlated strongly with the number of cells per subset. In the study, recently diagnosed type 1 diabetes patients and matched healthy donors were compared on the TCRB repertoires of their sorted circulating CD4+ T cell subsets. Naive and central memory subsets were obtained from all 30 or so donors, but regulatory and stem cell-like memory subsets were isolated from only 8 patients and roughly 8 healthy donors. On the study overall, not on this receptor specifically: Naive, central memory and regulatory TCRB repertoires appeared to be more similar among patients than among healthy donors. Type 1 diabetes patients showed a moderate but significant shortening of TCRB CDR3 length in all four CD4+ subsets. Because cDNA rather than genomic DNA was sequenced, highly expressing activated cells could have been over-represented, although no difference in activation and CD3 levels was found between groups. Because small numbers of individuals were included in the HLA sub-analyses, any influence of HLA type on TCRB rearrangement was left unresolved. PCR might favor shorter templates, but patient and control samples were amplified and corrected together, so any skew would affect both groups equally. At VDJ recombination sites, patients with type 1 diabetes made fewer insertions and deleted more nucleotides, a pattern implying thymic rearrangement abnormalities.

Each donor gave one peripheral blood draw, averaging approximately 110 mL, which was collected into heparinised tubes. Using a panel that included CD45RO, CCR7, CD25, CD127, CD95 and CD27, naive, central memory, regulatory and stem cell-like memory CD4+ T cells were sorted on a BD FACSAria II. All sorted populations exceeded 95% purity. PBMCs were separated immediately by Lymphoprep density gradient centrifugation and were stained directly, without being cultured. So that batch effects would be minimized, each experiment stained and sorted samples in pairs, pairing one healthy donor with one patient. This clone has more than one count but fewer than ten. No cognate antigen has been identified for it. Qualities for individual bases were not recorded, and no much larger clone is one base off. Trimmed from V: 3 bases; trimmed from J: 0 bases; junction bases lacking a gene match: 14. Its CDR3 holds 19 amino acids, cysteine through phenylalanine. The read is trimmed to its CDR3 DNA, 57 bases read in frame from base 1. CDR1 and CDR2 are read off the germline V gene as SGHTA and FQGNSA.

The entire isolated RNA was reverse transcribed using the High Capacity cDNA Reverse Transcription Kit, and thus expressed TCRB transcripts were sequenced. Deep immunoSEQ sequencing was applied to naive, central memory and regulatory T cell samples, giving an average of roughly 3.6 million total reads per sample. After sorted cells were lysed in RLT buffer, RNA was extracted with DNase-treated RNeasy Micro or Mini kits, with the choice depending on cell number. To prevent cross-contamination, every cell subset was processed on its own, while patient and healthy donor samples were processed together. TCRB sequences were amplified from cDNA with the immunoSEQ multiplex PCR, producing 87-bp fragments spanning the CDR3 region. Amplicons were sequenced on the Illumina HiSeq platform. From the authors' description of their analysis: Synthetic template baselines were used to correct PCR bias computationally, reads within Hamming distance 2 were collapsed, and singletons that could not be merged were discarded. Reads were aligned to IMGT to assign V, D and J genes, CDR3 length, and insertions or deletions at six rearrangement sites. Within each subset, clonotype counts were normalized to sorted cell number, and only after that were true diversity and Gini coefficients computed with the tcR R package. The overlap coefficient, calculated on TCRB nucleotide sequences, was used to measure repertoire sharing. As a proxy for the pre-selection repertoire, out-of-frame TCRB sequences from naive cells were analyzed. The source is immuneACCESS, and TCRdb retained only in-frame sequences with V and J called. Part of the clones is not carried over; for the studies checked, unresolved V genes explain less than half of this, and the remainder is unexplained. V and J calls and clone size are given by that table; D and trimming were obtained from the DNA. The sample includes about 240,000 clones, with 14% observed a single time. The top ten clones comprise roughly 0.019% of the sample.

The sequence was obtained from a man in his thirties or forties with type 1 diabetes. The chain links TRBV7-2 with TRBJ2-7; the central 10 bases match TRBD1. The material sequenced was naive CD4+ T cells from blood. The cell subset or site label, as the study defines it: true naive CD4+ T cells. The DNA sequence reads TGTGCCAGCAGCTTCCCGGACAGGGGGAGTCCACAAGTCTCCTACGAGCAGTACTTC. Protein translation: CASSFPDRGSPQVSYEQYF.